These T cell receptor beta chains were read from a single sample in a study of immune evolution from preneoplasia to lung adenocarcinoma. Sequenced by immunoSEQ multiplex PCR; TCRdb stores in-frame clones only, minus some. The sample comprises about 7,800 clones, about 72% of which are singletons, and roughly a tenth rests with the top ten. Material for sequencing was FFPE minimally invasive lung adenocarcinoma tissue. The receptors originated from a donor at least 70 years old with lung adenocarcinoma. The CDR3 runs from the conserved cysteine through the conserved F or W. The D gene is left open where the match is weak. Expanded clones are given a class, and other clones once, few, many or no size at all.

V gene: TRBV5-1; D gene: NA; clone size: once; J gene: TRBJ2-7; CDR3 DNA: TGCGCCAGCAGCTCCTCCTACGAGCAGTACTTC; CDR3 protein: CASSSSYEQYF
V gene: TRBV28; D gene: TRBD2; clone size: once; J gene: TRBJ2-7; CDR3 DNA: TGTGCCAGCACCCCACCGACTAGCGGCACCTACGAGCAGTACTTC; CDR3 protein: CASTPPTSGTYEQYF
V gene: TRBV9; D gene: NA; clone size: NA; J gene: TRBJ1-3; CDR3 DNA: TGTGCCAGCAGCGTAGGAGGTTTGGGCGGAAACACCATATATTTT; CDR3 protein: CASSVGGLGGNTIYF
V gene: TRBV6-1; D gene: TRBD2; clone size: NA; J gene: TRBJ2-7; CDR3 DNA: TGTGCCAGCAGATTAGCGGGAGCGGGGGAGCAGTACTTC; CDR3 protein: CASRLAGAGEQYF
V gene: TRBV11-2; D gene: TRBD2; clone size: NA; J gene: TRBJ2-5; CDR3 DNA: TGTGCCAGCAGCTTAGTGGTTGCGGGAGGGCCAGGGACCCAGTACTTC; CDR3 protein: CASSLVVAGGPGTQYF
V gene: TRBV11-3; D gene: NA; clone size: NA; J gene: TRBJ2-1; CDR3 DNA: TGTGCCAGCAGCTTAGGCGCCAGCAATGAGCAGTTCTTC; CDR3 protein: CASSLGASNEQFF
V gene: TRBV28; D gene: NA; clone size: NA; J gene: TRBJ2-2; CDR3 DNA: TGTGCCAGCAGTTTAATCGGGGAGCTGTTTTTT; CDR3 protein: CASSLIGELFF
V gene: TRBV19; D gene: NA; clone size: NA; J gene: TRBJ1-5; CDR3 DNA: TGTGCCAGTAGTGAAGAAAGGGGGTTGGGCAATCAGCCCCAGCATTTT; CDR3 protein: CASSEERGLGNQPQHF
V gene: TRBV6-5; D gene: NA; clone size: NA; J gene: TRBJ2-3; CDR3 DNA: TGTGCCAGCAGTTACTCGGCCACAGATACGCAGTATTTT; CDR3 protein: CASSYSATDTQYF
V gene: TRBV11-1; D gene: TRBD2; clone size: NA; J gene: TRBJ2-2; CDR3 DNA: TGTGCCAGCAGCACCATCACTAGCGGTCACACCGGGGAGCTGTTTTTT; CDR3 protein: CASSTITSGHTGELFF
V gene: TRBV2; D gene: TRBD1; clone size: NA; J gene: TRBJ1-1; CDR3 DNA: TGTGCCAGCAGTGAAGATGCAGGGGGATGGAACACTGAAGCTTTCTTT; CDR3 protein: CASSEDAGGWNTEAFF
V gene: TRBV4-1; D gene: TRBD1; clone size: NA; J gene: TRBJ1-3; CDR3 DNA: TGCGCCAGCAGCCAAATCGGGACAGGTCCGGACACCATATATTTT; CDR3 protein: CASSQIGTGPDTIYF
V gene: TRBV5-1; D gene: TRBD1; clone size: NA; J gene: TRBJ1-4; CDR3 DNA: TGCGCCAGCAGCTTGATCCCTATCGGGACAGGTCGTTTGAGGGAAAAACTGTTTTTT; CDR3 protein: CASSLIPIGTGRLREKLFF
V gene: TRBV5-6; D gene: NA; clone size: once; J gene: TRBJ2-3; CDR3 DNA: TGTGCCAGCAGCTTAGTGAATGGGGGGGCAAGCACAGATACGCAGTATTTT; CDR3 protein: CASSLVNGGASTDTQYF
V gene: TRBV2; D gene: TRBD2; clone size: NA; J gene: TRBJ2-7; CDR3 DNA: TGTGCCAGCGGGGGGCTAGCGGGAGTCCACGAGCAGTACTTC; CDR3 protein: CASGGLAGVHEQYF
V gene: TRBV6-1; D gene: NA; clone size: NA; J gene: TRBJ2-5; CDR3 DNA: TGTGCCAGCAGTGAACCACGGCGGTACTTC; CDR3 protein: CASSEPRRYF
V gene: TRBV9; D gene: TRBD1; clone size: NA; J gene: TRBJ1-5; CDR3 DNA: TGTGCCAGCAGCGGGGGACAGTTCAATCAGCCCCAGCATTTT; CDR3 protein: CASSGGQFNQPQHF
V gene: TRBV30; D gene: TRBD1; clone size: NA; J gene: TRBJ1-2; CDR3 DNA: TGTGCCTGGAGCCAGAGGGACAGGCTAGGATATAGCTACACCTTC; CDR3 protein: CAWSQRDRLGYSYTF
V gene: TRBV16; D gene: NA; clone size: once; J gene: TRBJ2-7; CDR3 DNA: TGTGCCAGCAGCCACGGCTACGAGCAGTACTTC; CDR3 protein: CASSHGYEQYF
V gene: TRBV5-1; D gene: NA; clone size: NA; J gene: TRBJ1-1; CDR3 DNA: TGCGCCAGCAGCTTGGAAGGTCCCCTGGAGGGCACTGAAGCTTTCTTT; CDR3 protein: CASSLEGPLEGTEAFF
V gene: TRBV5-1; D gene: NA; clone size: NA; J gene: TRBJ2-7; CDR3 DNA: TGCGCCAGCAGCTCGACGGCAGCCAGTTTATACGAGCAGTACTTC; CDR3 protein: CASSSTAASLYEQYF
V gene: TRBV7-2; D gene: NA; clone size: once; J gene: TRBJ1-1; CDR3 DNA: TGTGCCAGCAGCTTAGACGCCTGGGGGTGGGGAGGCACTGAAGCTTTCTTT; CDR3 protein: CASSLDAWGWGGTEAFF
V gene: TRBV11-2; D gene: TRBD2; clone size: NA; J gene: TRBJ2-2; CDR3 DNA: TGTGCCAGCAGCTTAGCCCGTGTTGGGAGGGCCTCCACCGGGGAGCTGTTTTTT; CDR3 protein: CASSLARVGRASTGELFF
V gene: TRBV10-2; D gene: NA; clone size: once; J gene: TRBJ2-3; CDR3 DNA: TGCGCCAGCAGCGCAGGGGTCACTAGCACAGATACGCAGTATTTT; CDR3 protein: CASSAGVTSTDTQYF
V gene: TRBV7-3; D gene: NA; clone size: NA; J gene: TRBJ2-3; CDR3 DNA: TGTGCCAGCAGCTTAAGGGACGGAACAGATACGCAGTATTTT; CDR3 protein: CASSLRDGTDTQYF
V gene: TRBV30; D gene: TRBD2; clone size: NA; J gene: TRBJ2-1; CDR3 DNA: TGTGCCTGGAGTGTACGTGTGGGGAGGGCCTTAGGTGAGCAGTTCTTC; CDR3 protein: CAWSVRVGRALGEQFF
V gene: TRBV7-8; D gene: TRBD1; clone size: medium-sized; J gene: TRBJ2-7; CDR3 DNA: TGTGCCAGCAGCCTGTTGGGGACAGGGGCCCTCTCCTACGAGCAGTACTTC; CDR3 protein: CASSLLGTGALSYEQYF
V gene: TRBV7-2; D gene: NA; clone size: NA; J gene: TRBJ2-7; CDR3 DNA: TGTGCCAGCAGCTTAGACTACAGCTCCTACGAGCAGTACTTC; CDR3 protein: CASSLDYSSYEQYF
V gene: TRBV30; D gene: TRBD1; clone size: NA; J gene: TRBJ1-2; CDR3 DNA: TGTGCCTGGAGTGAGACAGGGGGCGCGATCTCTGGCTACACCTTC; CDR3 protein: CAWSETGGAISGYTF
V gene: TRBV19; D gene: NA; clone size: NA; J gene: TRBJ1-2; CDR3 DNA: TGTGCCAGTAACACTGCCTGGCAGGAAGGCGGCTACACCTTC; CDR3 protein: CASNTAWQEGGYTF
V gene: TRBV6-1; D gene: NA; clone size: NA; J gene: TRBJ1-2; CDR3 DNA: TGTGCCAGCAGTCACGGACAGAACTATGGCTACACCTTC; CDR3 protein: CASSHGQNYGYTF
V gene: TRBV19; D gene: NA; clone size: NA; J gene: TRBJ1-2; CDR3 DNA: TGTGCCAGTAGTAGGGTACAGGGAGATGGCTACACCTTC; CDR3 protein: CASSRVQGDGYTF
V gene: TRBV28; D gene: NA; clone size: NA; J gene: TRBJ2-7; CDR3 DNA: TGTGCCAGCAGTTTTGTGGCTAATTCATTCTACGAGCAGTACTTC; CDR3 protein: CASSFVANSFYEQYF
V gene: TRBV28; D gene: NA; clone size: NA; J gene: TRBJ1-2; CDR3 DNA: TGTGCCAGCAGTTGGGGGCTGAACTATGGCTACACCTTC; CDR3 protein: CASSWGLNYGYTF
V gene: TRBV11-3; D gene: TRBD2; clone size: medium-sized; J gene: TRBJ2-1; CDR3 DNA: TGTGCCAGTCTAGCGGGAGTGGAGTATGAGCAGTTCTTC; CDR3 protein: CASLAGVEYEQFF
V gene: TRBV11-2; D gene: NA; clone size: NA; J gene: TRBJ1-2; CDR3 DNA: TGTGCCAGCAGCTTTGCAGGGGCGGGCTATGGCTACACCTTC; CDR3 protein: CASSFAGAGYGYTF
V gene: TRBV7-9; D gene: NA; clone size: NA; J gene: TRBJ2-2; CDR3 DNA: TGTGCCAGCTTCGGGAGAGACAAGACCACCGGGGAGCTGTTTTTT; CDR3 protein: CASFGRDKTTGELFF
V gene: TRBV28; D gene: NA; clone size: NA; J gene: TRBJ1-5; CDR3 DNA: TGTGCCAGCAGTCGCACAGGGAGGAGCAATCAGCCCCAGCATTTT; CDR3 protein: CASSRTGRSNQPQHF
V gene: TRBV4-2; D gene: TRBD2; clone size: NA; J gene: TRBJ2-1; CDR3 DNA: TGTGCCAGCAGCCAAGATCCGGGAGGGCCACTAAATGAGCAGTTCTTC; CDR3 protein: CASSQDPGGPLNEQFF
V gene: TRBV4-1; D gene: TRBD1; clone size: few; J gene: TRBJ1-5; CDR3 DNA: TGTGCCAGCAGTCGGGACAGGGAGGTTCAGCCCCAGCATTTT; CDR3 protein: CASSRDREVQPQHF
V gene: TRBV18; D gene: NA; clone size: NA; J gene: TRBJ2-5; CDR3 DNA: TGTGCCAGCTCACGAGGTCAAGAGACCCAGTACTTC; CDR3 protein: CASSRGQETQYF
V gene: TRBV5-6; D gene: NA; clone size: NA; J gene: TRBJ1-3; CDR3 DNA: TGTGCCAGCAGCGGGACTAGGACGAGCTCTGGAAACACCATATATTTT; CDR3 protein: CASSGTRTSSGNTIYF
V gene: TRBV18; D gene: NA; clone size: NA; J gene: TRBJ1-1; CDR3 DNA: TGTGCCAGCTCACCACAACCTCAGGGGAATACTGAAGCTTTCTTT; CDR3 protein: CASSPQPQGNTEAFF